The 7 T cell receptor beta chains below were found in one sample sequenced in a study of beta chain features in type 1 diabetes. Since all of the isolated RNA was reverse transcribed, expressed TCRB transcripts were what got sequenced. This table comes from immunoSEQ multiplex PCR, and its TCRdb copy is limited to in-frame clones, with some not included. The top ten hold around 0.02% of the sample, which has hundreds of thousands of clones, about 17% seen once. Input material: naive CD4+ T cells from blood. The receptors stem from a woman between 18 and 29 years old in good health.

The chain uses TRBV10-3 and TRBJ2-6; 7 bases line up with TRBD1. V lost 3 bases to trimming and J lost 2 bases; unmatched junction nucleotides: 13. Germline CDR1 reads ENHRY; CDR2 reads SYGVKD. CDR3 length: 19 residues. The CDR3 loop reads CAISDPHGGDRAGANVLTF. CDR3 DNA sequence: TGTGCCATCAGTGATCCGCATGGCGGAGACAGGGCTGGGGCCAACGTCCTGACTTTC.

The V gene is TRBV10-3, the J gene TRBJ2-5; 7 bases line up with TRBD2. Trimming cost V 2 bases and J 5 bases; bases outside gene matches: 5. Germline V gene sequence: CDR1 ENHRY, CDR2 SYGVKD. This CDR3 is built from 14 residues. CDR3 protein: CAISEPGGLETQYF. The CDR3, as DNA: TGTGCCATCAGTGAGCCGGGGGGTCTTGAGACCCAGTACTTC.

This clone turned up a few times. This chain links TRBV15 with TRBJ2-3; a weak D match, TRBD1 (5 bases). The ends were cut back, 0 bases at V and 8 bases at J, with 12 bases in the middle. There are 14 residues in the CDR3. CDR1 is LNHNV, CDR2 YYDKDF, per germline (reference sequence). The DNA of the CDR3 is TGTGCCACCAGCAGAGATAGGGGATCCGTTACGCAGTATTTT. It codes for CATSRDRGSVTQYF. The variable domain in full, with the rest retrieved from reference TRBV15 and TRBJ2-3, is DAMVIQNPRYQVTQFGKPVTLSCSQTLNHNVMYWYQQKSSQAPKLLFHYYDKDFNNEADTPDNFQSRRPNTSFCFLDIRSPGLGDTAMYLCATSRDRGSVTQYFGPGTRLTVL.

The sample holds a few counts of this clone. The chain is built from TRBV7-9 and TRBJ1-5; 9 bases fit TRBD1. Unmatched junction bases numbered 7, after V lost 5 bases and J lost 5 bases. Germline CDR1 is SEHNR and CDR2 is FQNEAQ (reference sequence). The CDR3 has 15 amino acids. The CDR3 DNA follows: TGTGCCAGCAGCCGCACAGGGGGCGTGGATCAGCCCCAGCATTTT. Translating it yields CASSRTGGVDQPQHF.

The chain carries TRBV7-9 and TRBJ2-7, with D tentatively TRBD2 (6 bases). This CDR3 is 16 amino acids long. Germline V gene sequence: CDR1 SEHNR, CDR2 FQNEAQ (reference sequence). Trimming left V 5 bases short and J 0 bases short, with 17 bases between. Here the CDR3 reads CASSPLGGARSYEQYF. The CDR3 DNA follows: TGTGCCAGCAGCCCTCTCGGGGGAGCCCGCTCCTACGAGCAGTACTTC.

The V gene is TRBV18, the J gene TRBJ2-3; 7 bases fit TRBD1. The CDR3 is 14 residues long. In germline, CDR1 is KGHSH, CDR2 LQKENI. The trim removed 6 bases at V and 0 bases at J, leaving 3 bases unmatched. The CDR3 reads CASSGQESTDTQYF. CDR3 sequence (DNA): TGTGCCAGCTCCGGACAGGAAAGCACAGATACGCAGTATTTT.

The V and J genes are TRBV19 and TRBJ2-7; no clear D gene. Germline CDR1 LNHDA, CDR2 SQIVND (reference sequence). This CDR3 has 18 residues. The V and J ends lost 2 bases and 0 bases respectively, with 20 bases between them. The DNA of the CDR3 is TGTGCCAGTAGTATACGTCCACGAGGCAGGAAGAGCTCCTACGAGCAGTACTTC. As protein: CASSIRPRGRKSSYEQYF.